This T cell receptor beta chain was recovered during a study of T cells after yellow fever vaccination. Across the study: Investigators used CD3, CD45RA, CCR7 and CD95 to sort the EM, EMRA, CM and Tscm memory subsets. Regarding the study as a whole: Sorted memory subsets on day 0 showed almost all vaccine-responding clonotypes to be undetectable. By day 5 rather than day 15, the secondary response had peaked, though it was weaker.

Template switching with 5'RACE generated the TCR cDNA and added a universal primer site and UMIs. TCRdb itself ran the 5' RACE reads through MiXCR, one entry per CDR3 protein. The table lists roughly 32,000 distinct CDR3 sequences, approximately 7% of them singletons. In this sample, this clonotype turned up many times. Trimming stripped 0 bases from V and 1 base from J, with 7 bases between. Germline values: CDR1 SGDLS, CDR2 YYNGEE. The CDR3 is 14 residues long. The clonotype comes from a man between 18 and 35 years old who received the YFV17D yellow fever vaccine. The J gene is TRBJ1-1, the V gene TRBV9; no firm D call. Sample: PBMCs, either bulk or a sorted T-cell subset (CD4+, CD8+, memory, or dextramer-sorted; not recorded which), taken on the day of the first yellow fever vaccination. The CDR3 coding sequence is TGTGCCAGCAGCGTAGGAGATCGGAACACTGAAGCTTTCTTT. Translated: CASSVGDRNTEAFF.